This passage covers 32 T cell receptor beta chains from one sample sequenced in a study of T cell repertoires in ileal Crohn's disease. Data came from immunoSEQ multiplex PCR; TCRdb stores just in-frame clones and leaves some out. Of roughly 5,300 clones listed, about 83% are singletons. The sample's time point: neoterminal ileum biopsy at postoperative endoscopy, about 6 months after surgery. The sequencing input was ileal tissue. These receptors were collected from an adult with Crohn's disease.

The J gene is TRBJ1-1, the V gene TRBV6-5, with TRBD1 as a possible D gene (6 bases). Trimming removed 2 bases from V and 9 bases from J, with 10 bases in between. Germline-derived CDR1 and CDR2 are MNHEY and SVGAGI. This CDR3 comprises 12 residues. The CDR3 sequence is CASSYGRGKAFF. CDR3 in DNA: TGTGCCAGCAGTTACGGCAGGGGTAAAGCTTTCTTT.

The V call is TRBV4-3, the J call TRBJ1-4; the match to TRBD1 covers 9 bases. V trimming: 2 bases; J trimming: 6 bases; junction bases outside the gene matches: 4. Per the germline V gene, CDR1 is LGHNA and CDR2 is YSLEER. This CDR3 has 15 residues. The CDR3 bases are TGCGCCAGCAGCCAATACCGGGACAGGGATGAAAAACTGTTTTTT. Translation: CASSQYRDRDEKLFF.

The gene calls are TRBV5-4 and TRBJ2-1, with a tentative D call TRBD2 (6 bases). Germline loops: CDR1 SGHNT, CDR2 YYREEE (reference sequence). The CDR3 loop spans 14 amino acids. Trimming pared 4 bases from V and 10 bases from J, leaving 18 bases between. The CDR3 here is CASSAAGTSNEQFF. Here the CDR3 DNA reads TGTGCCAGCAGCGCGGCCGGGACTTCCAACGAGCAGTTCTTC.

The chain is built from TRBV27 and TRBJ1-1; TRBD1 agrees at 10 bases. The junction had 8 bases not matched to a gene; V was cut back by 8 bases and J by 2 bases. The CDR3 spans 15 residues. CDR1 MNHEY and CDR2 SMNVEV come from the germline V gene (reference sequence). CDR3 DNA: TGTGCCAGCCGGACAGGGGGAAGGTATAACACTGAAGCTTTCTTT. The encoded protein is CASRTGGRYNTEAFF.

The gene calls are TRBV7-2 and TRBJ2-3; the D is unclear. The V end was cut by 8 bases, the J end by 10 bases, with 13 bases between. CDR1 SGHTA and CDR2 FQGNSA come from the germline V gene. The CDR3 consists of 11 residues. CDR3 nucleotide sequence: TGTGCCAGCTCGTCCCAAATATCGCAGTATTTT. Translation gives CASSSQISQYF.

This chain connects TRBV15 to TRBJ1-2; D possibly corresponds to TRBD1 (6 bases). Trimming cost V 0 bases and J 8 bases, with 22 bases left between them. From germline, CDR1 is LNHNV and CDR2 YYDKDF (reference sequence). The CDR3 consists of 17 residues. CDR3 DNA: TGTGCCACCAGCAGAGATAGGGGAACAGGGCCTGAGCGGGGCTACACCTTC. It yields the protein CATSRDRGTGPERGYTF.

DNA of the CDR3: TGTGCCAGCAGCTTAGGTAGTGGCGCAGATACGCAGTATTTT. Translating it yields CASSLGSGADTQYF. The J gene is TRBJ2-3, the V gene TRBV7-7; D is undetermined. CDR1 and CDR2 from the germline V gene are SSHAT and FNYEAQ (reference sequence). Trimming left V 1 base short and J 4 bases short, with 9 bases between. The length of the CDR3 is 14 residues.

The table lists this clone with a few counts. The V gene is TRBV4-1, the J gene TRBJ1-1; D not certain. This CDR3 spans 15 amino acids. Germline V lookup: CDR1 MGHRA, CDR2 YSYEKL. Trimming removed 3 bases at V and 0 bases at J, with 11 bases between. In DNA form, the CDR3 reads TGCGCCAGCAGCCAGTCGACTCGAATGAACACTGAAGCTTTCTTT. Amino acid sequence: CASSQSTRMNTEAFF.

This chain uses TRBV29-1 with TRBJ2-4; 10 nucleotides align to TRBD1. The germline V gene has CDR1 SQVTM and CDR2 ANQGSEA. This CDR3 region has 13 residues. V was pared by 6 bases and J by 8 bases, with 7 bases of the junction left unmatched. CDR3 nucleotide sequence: TGCAGCGTACCGGGACAGGGGAGCGACATTCAGTACTTC. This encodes CSVPGQGSDIQYF.

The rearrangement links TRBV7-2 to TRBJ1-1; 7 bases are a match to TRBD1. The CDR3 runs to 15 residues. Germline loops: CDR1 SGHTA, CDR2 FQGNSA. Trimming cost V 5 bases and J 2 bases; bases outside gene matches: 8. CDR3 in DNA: TGTGCCAGCAGCATACAGGGGTCCCCAAACACTGAAGCTTTCTTT. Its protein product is CASSIQGSPNTEAFF. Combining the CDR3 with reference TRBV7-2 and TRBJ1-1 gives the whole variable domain GAGVSQSPSNKVTEKGKDVELRCDPISGHTALYWYRQSLGQGLEFLIYFQGNSAPDKSGLPSDRFSAERTGGSVSTLTIQRTQQEDSAVYLCASSIQGSPNTEAFFGQGTRLTVV.

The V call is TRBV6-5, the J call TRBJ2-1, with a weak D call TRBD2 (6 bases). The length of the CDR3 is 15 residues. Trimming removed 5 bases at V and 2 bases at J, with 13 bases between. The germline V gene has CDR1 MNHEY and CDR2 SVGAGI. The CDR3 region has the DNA TGTGCCAGCAGTCGCACGGGGGATCCCTACAATGAGCAGTTCTTC. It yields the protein CASSRTGDPYNEQFF.

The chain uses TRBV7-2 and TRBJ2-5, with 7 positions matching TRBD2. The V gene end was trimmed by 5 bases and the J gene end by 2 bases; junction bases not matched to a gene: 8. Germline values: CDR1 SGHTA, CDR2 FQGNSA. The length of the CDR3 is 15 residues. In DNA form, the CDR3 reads TGTGCCAGCAGCCACACGGGGGGATCACAAGAGACCCAGTACTTC. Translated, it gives CASSHTGGSQETQYF.

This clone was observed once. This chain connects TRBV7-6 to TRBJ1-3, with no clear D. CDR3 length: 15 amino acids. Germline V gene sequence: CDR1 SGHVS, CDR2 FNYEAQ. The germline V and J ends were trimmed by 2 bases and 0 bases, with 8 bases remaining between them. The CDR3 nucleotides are TGTGCCAGCAGCTTATTCAAGGCCTCTGGAAACACCATATATTTT. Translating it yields CASSLFKASGNTIYF.

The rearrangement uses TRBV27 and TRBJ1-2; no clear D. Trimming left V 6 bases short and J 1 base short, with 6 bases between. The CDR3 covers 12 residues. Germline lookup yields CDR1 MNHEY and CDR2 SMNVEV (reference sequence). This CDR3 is CASSMGNYGYTF. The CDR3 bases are TGTGCCAGCAGCATGGGTAACTATGGCTACACCTTC.

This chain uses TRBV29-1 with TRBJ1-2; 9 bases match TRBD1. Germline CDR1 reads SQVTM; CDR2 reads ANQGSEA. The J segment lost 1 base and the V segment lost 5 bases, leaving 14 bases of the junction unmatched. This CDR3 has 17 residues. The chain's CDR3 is CSVPRLGTGLGNYGYTF. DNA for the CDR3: TGCAGCGTTCCTCGCCTCGGGACAGGGTTGGGTAACTATGGCTACACCTTC.

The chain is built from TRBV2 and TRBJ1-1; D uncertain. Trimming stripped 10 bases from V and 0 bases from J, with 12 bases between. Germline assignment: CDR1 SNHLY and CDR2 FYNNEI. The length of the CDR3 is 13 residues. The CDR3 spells CATQEQMNTEAFF. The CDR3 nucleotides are TGTGCCACCCAAGAACAGATGAACACTGAAGCTTTCTTT. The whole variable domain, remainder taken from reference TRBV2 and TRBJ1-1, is EPEVTQTPSHQVTQMGQEVILRCVPISNHLYFYWYRQILGQKVEFLVSFYNNEISEKSEIFDDQFSVERPDGSNFTLKIRSTKLEDSAMYFCATQEQMNTEAFFGQGTRLTVV.

CDR3 DNA: TGTGCCAGCACCCCCGGTTGGACCTACGAGCAGTACTTC. It encodes CASTPGWTYEQYF. The chain joins TRBV28 to TRBJ2-7, with D hard to call. The CDR3 consists of 13 residues. V lost 7 bases, J lost 2 bases, and 12 bases lay in between. Germline-derived CDR1 and CDR2 are MDHEN and SYDVKM.

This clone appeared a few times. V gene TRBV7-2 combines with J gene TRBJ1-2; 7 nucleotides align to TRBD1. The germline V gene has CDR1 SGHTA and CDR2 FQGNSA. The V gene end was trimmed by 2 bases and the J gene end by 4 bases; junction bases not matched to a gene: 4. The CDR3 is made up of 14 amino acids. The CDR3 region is CASSLYGTAYGYTF. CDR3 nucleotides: TGTGCCAGCAGCTTATACGGGACAGCCTATGGCTACACCTTC.

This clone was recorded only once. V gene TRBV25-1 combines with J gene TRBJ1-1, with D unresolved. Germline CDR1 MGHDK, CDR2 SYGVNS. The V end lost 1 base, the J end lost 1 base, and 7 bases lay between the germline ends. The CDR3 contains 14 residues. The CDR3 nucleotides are TGTGCCAGCAGTGAATGGGTGGGGAACACTGAAGCTTTCTTT. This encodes CASSEWVGNTEAFF.

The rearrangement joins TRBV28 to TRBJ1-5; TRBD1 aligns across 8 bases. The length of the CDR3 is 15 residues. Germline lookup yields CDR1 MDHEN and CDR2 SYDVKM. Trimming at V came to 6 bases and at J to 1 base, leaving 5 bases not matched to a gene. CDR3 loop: CASRPRTGSNQPQHF. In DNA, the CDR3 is TGTGCCAGCAGACCCCGGACAGGGAGCAATCAGCCCCAGCATTTT.

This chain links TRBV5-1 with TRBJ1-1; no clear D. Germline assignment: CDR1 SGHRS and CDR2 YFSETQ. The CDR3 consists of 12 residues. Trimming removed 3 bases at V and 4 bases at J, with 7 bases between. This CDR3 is CASSSGITEAFF. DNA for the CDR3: TGCGCCAGCAGCTCCGGGATCACTGAAGCTTTCTTT.

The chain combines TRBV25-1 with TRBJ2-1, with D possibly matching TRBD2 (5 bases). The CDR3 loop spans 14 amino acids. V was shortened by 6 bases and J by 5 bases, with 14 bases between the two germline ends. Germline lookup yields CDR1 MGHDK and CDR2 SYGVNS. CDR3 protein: CASSRGRPDNEQFF. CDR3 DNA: TGTGCCAGCAGCCGTGGGAGACCCGACAATGAGCAGTTCTTC.

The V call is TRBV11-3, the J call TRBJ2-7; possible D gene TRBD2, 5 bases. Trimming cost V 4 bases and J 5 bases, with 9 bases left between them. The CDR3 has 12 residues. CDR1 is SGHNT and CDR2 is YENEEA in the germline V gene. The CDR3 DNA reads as TGTGCCAGCAGCTCGGACGGGAACGAGCAGTACTTC. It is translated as CASSSDGNEQYF.

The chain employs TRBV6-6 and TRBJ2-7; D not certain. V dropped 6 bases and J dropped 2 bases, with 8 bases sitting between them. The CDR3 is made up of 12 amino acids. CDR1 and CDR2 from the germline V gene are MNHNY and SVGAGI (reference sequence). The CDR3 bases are TGTGCCAGCAGGCAAGGCGCCTACGAGCAGTACTTC. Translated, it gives CASRQGAYEQYF.

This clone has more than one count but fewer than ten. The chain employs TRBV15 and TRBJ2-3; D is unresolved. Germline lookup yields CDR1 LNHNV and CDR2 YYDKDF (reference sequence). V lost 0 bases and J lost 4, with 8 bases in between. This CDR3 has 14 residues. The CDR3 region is CATSRDRSSDTQYF. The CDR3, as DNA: TGTGCCACCAGCAGAGATAGGAGCTCAGATACGCAGTATTTT.

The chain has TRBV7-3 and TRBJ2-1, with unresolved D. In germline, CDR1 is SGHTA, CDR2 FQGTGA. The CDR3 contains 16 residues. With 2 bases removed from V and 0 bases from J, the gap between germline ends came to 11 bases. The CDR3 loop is CASSLYGPSSYNEQFF. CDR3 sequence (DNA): TGTGCCAGCAGCTTATATGGGCCCAGCTCCTACAATGAGCAGTTCTTC.

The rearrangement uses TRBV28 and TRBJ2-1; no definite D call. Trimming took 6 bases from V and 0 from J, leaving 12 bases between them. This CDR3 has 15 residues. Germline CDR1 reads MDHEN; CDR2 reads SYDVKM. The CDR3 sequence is CASSVNMNSYNEQFF. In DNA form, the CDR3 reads TGTGCCAGCAGCGTAAATATGAACTCCTACAATGAGCAGTTCTTC.

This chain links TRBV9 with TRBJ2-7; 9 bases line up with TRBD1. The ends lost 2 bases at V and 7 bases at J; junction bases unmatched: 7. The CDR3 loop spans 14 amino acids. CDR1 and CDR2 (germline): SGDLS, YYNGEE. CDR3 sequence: CASSVQDRGKEQYF. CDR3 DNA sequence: TGTGCCAGCAGCGTCCAGGACAGGGGTAAAGAGCAGTACTTC.

CDR3 residues: CASRYGGRSEETQYF. CDR3 bases: TGTGCCAGCAGGTACGGGGGCCGGTCTGAGGAGACCCAGTACTTC. The rearrangement links TRBV7-8 to TRBJ2-5; either TRBD1 or TRBD2 may supply D (6 bases each). V dropped 6 bases and J dropped 5 bases, with 19 bases sitting between them. Germline V lookup: CDR1 SGHVS, CDR2 FQNEAQ. The CDR3 contains 15 residues.

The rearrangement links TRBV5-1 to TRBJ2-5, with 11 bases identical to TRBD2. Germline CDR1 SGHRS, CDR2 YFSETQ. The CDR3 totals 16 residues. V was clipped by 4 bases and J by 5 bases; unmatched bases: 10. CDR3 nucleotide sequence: TGCGCCAGCAGCCCCTATAGCGGGGGGGCCCTCGAGACCCAGTACTTC. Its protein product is CASSPYSGGALETQYF.

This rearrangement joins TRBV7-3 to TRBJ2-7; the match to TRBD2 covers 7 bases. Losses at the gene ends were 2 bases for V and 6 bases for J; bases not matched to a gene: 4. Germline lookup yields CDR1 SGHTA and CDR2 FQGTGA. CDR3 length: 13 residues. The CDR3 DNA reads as TGTGCCAGCAGCTTAGCGGGGGTTAGCGAGCAGTACTTC. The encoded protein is CASSLAGVSEQYF.

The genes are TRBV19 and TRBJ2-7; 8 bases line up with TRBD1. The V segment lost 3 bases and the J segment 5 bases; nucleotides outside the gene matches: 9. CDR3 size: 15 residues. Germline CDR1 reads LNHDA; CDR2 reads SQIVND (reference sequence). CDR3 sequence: CASSIQAGGRHEQYF. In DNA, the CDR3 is TGTGCCAGTAGTATTCAGGCAGGGGGCCGACACGAGCAGTACTTC.